This is a list of T cell receptor beta chains from one sample in a study of blood T cell repertoires in COVID-19. TCRdb keeps only in-frame clones here, not all; method: immunoSEQ multiplex PCR. Of fewer than 500,000 clones listed, approximately 90% are singletons. Sequences were obtained from peripheral blood. The origin of the receptors is a woman under 40 with acute or convalescent COVID-19. Both conserved end residues are part of each CDR3.

length,V,CDR3
13,TRBV12-3/TRBV12-4,CASSWTSLYEQYF
13,TRBV13,CASRGDSNEKLFF
13,TRBV6-5,CASSYLQRGEAFF
14,TRBV5-5,CASSSFTGLTEAFF
13,TRBV7-9,CASSSETGDGYTF
17,TRBV14,CAIIEAQWILCLYGYTF
18,TRBV13,CASSLTASIAGLMETQYF
13,TRBV20-1,CSASGALDSPLHF
13,TRBV30,CAWGDRAYNEQFF
14,TRBV7-2,CASSPRRGTDTQYF
14,TRBV7-9,CASSPPGGATEAFF
15,TRBV5-1,CASSLPRETYNEQFF
16,TRBV7-8,CASSSRRGSENTEAFF
14,TRBV5-1,CASSLGGTTDTQYF
15,TRBV9,CASSVDPTANYGYTF
14,TRBV3-1/TRBV3-2,CASSQDFGAGELFF
18,TRBV2,CASRGSLAGGSRGNEQFF
15,TRBV5-4,CASSLPGGGGDTQYF
16,TRBV2,CASSEVPGTRNTEAFF
13,TRBV2,CASSVWGHNEQFF
16,TRBV9,CASSVAASRSGNTIYF
17,TRBV5-1,CASSLIGLAGGQETQYF
12,TRBV15,CATSRDRSVYTF
14,TRBV29-1,CSVDTDRGRQTQYF
16,TRBV28,CASSPNLGGTSYEQYF
13,TRBV19,CASSKPVNTEAFF
16,TRBV3-1/TRBV3-2,CASSQAGQGRGNIQYF
16,TRBV24-1,CATSDIRAGKTDTQYF
14,TRBV20-1,CSASPPAGGTEAFF
16,TRBV14,CASSRHQPGTGGGYTF
13,TRBV2,CASSETWAYGYTF
19,TRBV6-1,CASSAHRDRAFSFSYEQYF
18,TRBV18,CASSPNIAWDRVNTEAFF
16,TRBV18,CASSPQSGNSYNEQFF
14,TRBV15,CATSGTGRTGEQYF
16,TRBV4-1,CASSSTPGTSGEEQYF
16,TRBV9,CASSVRAGGPTDTQYF
17,TRBV7-9,CASSLEPRSGHQETQYF
15,TRBV16,CASSEGLAYQETQYF
15,TRBV5-1,CASSLVAAGANVLTF
15,TRBV7-6,CASSVFTGSGNTIYF
16,TRBV5-6,CASRDGLRRATGELFF
14,TRBV30,CAWSVAGITGELFF
12,TRBV27,CASRDRWVPLHF
11,TRBV20-1,CSATGGDEQFF
15,TRBV9,CASSLRDRARDEQFF
13,TRBV5-1,CASRVRVTDTQYF
14,TRBV5-1,CASSLSGTSNIQYF
11,TRBV29-1,CSASQLYGYTF
17,TRBV19,CASSRGQGGFYTGELFF
14,TRBV10-3,CAISGSLTGTGYTF
13,TRBV19,CASSNTGFETQYF
15,TRBV7-9,CASSVKVARGYEQYF
12,TRBV5-1,CASSRSRDTQYF
14,TRBV5-1,CASSFGSITGELLF
17,TRBV4-1,CASSQDSSRIVNSPLHF
13,TRBV4-1,CASSSSADNEQFF